The rows below give T cell receptor beta chains drawn from one sample of a study of T-cell memory formation after mild COVID-19. Each CDR3 protein gets one entry after TCRdb re-called the 5' RACE reads with MiXCR. This table holds roughly 320,000 distinct CDR3 sequences, 25% to 30% found once. The specimen was PBMCs or a T cell subset sorted from them (not recorded which). Receptor source: an adult woman who had mild COVID-19 (a few samples of this study predate the infection). Cell type and time point are not known. CDR3s include the opening cysteine and the closing phenylalanine or tryptophan. Each record gives: V gene, clone size, D gene, J gene, CDR3 DNA, CDR3 protein. D genes are given only for firm matches. For some rows the clone size is stated as once, few or many, or as a class when expanded; others skip it.

>TRBV6-2/TRBV6-3|NA|NA|TRBJ1-2
TGTGCCAGCAGTCCAAGTCGTGGCTACACCTTC
CASSPSRGYTF
>TRBV9|NA|TRBD1|TRBJ2-7
TGTGCCAGCAGCGTAGTGGACAGGGACGAGCAGTACTTC
CASSVVDRDEQYF
>TRBV12-3/TRBV12-4|NA|TRBD2|TRBJ2-3
TGTGCCAGCACCCGACTAGCGGCCGCAGATACGCAGTATTTT
CASTRLAAADTQYF
>TRBV6-2/TRBV6-3|few|NA|TRBJ1-5
TGTGCCAGCAGTTACCCGACCGGTGGTATCGATCAGCCCCAGCATTTT
CASSYPTGGIDQPQHF
>TRBV7-7|NA|NA|TRBJ2-7
TGTGCCAGCAGCTTAGGAAGCGGCGACGCACCCCCCTCCTACGAGCAGTACTTC
CASSLGSGDAPPSYEQYF
>TRBV20-1|NA|TRBD2|TRBJ2-1
TGCAGTGCAGCGACCCTTACTAGCGGGAGGCCGAATGAGCAGTTCTTC
CSAATLTSGRPNEQFF
>TRBV12-3/TRBV12-4|NA|NA|TRBJ2-2
TGTGCCAGCAGGTCTCAGGGGAACACCGGGGAGCTGTTTTTT
CASRSQGNTGELFF
>TRBV12-3/TRBV12-4|few|NA|TRBJ2-1
TGTGCCAGCAGTTTTCGAGGCGGCGGCAATGAGCAGTTCTTC
CASSFRGGGNEQFF
>TRBV29-1|NA|TRBD1|TRBJ1-2
TGCAGCGTGGGACAGGTTGAAGGCTACACCTTC
CSVGQVEGYTF
>TRBV7-3|many|NA|TRBJ2-3
TGTGCCAGCAGCTTAGACCCAGCGCTTACTAGCACAGATACGCAGTATTTT
CASSLDPALTSTDTQYF
>TRBV12-3/TRBV12-4|NA|NA|TRBJ2-1
TGTGCCAGCAGTTTCCGGGAAGGTCCCTACAATGAGCAGTTCTTC
CASSFREGPYNEQFF
>TRBV9|once|NA|TRBJ1-1
TGTGCCAGCAGCGACCGACCCCTGACCAAGAACACTGAAGCTTTCTTT
CASSDRPLTKNTEAFF
>TRBV7-6|few|NA|TRBJ1-1
TGTGCCAGCAGCACACGAACTGGGGTTACTGAAGCTTTCTTT
CASSTRTGVTEAFF
>TRBV24-1|NA|TRBD1|TRBJ1-1
TGTGCCACCAGGCCATCCGGGACAGCGAACACTGAAGCTTTCTTT
CATRPSGTANTEAFF
>TRBV29-1|NA|NA|TRBJ2-2
TGCAGCGTCTACGACACCGGGGAGCTGTTTTTT
CSVYDTGELFF
>TRBV6-2/TRBV6-3|NA|NA|TRBJ2-5
TGTGCCAGCATAGGCCCGTTCGACGGAGAGACCCAGTACTTC
CASIGPFDGETQYF
>TRBV3-1|NA|NA|TRBJ1-2
TGTGCCAGCAGCCCGGGAAGCTATGGCTACACCTTC
CASSPGSYGYTF
>TRBV20-1|NA|TRBD1|TRBJ1-2
TGCAGTGTCCCGGGACAGGGTGTCTATGGCTACACCTTC
CSVPGQGVYGYTF
>TRBV6-1|NA|NA|TRBJ2-7
TGTGCCAGCACCAGACTCGACGGACACATGGGTTCCTACGAGCAGTACTTC
CASTRLDGHMGSYEQYF
>TRBV7-2|NA|NA|TRBJ2-1
TGTGCCAGCAGCCCGGGGCGCGGAAGGGGGGACAATGAGCAGTTCTTC
CASSPGRGRGDNEQFF
>TRBV5-6|NA|NA|TRBJ2-7
TGTGCCAGCAGCCGAGGGACGGGCACCTACGAGCAGTACTTC
CASSRGTGTYEQYF
>TRBV27|NA|TRBD1|TRBJ2-1
TGTGCCAGCAGTGATATGTGGGACAGGGGATACAATGAGCAGTTCTTC
CASSDMWDRGYNEQFF
>TRBV3-1|NA|NA|TRBJ2-2
TGTGCCAGCAGCCAAGATCCGCCGACTCTTTACACCGGGGAGCTGTTTTTT
CASSQDPPTLYTGELFF
>TRBV5-7|many|TRBD1|TRBJ2-7
TGTGCCAGCAGCTTGGGACAGGGGGCCCACGAGCAGTACTTC
CASSLGQGAHEQYF
>TRBV20-1|few|TRBD1|TRBJ2-1
TGCAGTGCTAGGGCGGACAGGGGAAGCGAGCAGTTCTTC
CSARADRGSEQFF
>TRBV30|NA|TRBD2|TRBJ2-1
TGTGCCTGGAGTCCGGGACTAGCGGGCGAAAGCGAGCAGTTCTTC
CAWSPGLAGESEQFF
>TRBV18|NA|TRBD1|TRBJ2-7
TGTGCCAGCTCAACGACAGGGACAGGGTTAGGTGGCGAGCAGTACTTC
CASSTTGTGLGGEQYF
>TRBV6-5|few|NA|TRBJ2-7
TGTGCCAGCAGTTATGCGGGACAGCCATACGAGCAGTACTTC
CASSYAGQPYEQYF
>TRBV7-2|NA|NA|TRBJ2-7
TGTGCCAGCAGCTTTACCTCTAGCTCACCGACCTACGAGCAGTACTTC
CASSFTSSSPTYEQYF
>TRBV6-6|NA|NA|TRBJ2-3
TGTGCCAGCAGTTTACCCAGGGATTGGGTTACGCAGTATTTT
CASSLPRDWVTQYF
>TRBV14|NA|NA|TRBJ1-2
TGTGCCAGCAGTAAAAGTTGGGGTGGCTACACCTTC
CASSKSWGGYTF
>TRBV3-1|NA|TRBD2|TRBJ2-3
TGTGCCAGCAGCCGTTGGGAGGGGTCGGACACAGATACGCAGTATTTT
CASSRWEGSDTDTQYF
>TRBV6-5|few|NA|TRBJ2-2
TGTGCCAGCAGTTACACCGACAGGCCGAACACCGGGGAGCTGTTTTTT
CASSYTDRPNTGELFF
>TRBV15|few|NA|TRBJ1-2
TGTGCCACCAGCAGGAGCAGCTACTATGGCTACACCTTC
CATSRSSYYGYTF
>TRBV13|NA|TRBD2|TRBJ2-1
TGTGCCAGCAGCAGAAAAGCGGGACGGCAGTTCTTC
CASSRKAGRQFF
>TRBV12-3/TRBV12-4|few|TRBD1|TRBJ1-4
TGTGCCAGCAGCACGACAGGGTTTAGTGGTGAAAAACTGTTTTTT
CASSTTGFSGEKLFF
>TRBV3-1|NA|NA|TRBJ2-5
TGTGCCAGCGGGGGCCTGAAGACCCAGTACTTC
CASGGLKTQYF
>TRBV12-3/TRBV12-4|NA|NA|TRBJ2-7
TGTGCCAGCAGTTCCCCGGGGAGGGGGCACTACGAGCAGTACTTC
CASSSPGRGHYEQYF
>TRBV3-1|NA|NA|TRBJ1-1
TGTGCCAGCAGCCAAGCGTTACCAGGGTCGAACACTGAAGCTTTCTTT
CASSQALPGSNTEAFF
>TRBV12-3/TRBV12-4|NA|NA|TRBJ1-2
TGTGCCAGTTACTCGGGGGCCGACTTCTATGGCTACACCTTC
CASYSGADFYGYTF
>TRBV6-2/TRBV6-3|NA|TRBD2|TRBJ2-7
TGTGCCAGCAGGCTAGCGGGAGTGGGGCACGAGCAGTACTTC
CASRLAGVGHEQYF
>TRBV5-1|many|TRBD2|TRBJ2-1
TGCGCCAGCAGCCAATACGTTGGCGGGAGTGGCAATGAGCAGTTCTTC
CASSQYVGGSGNEQFF
>TRBV7-2|NA|TRBD2|TRBJ2-2
TGTGCCAGCAGAATCGGGACTAGCGGTACCGGGGAGCTGTTTTTT
CASRIGTSGTGELFF
>TRBV3-1|NA|NA|TRBJ2-1
TGTGCCAGCAGCCCCCTCGCCACGGGGCAGATCAATGAGCAGTTCTTC
CASSPLATGQINEQFF
>TRBV7-9|NA|TRBD2|TRBJ2-1
TGTGCCAGCATCCTGGCCCCGCTAGCGGGAGTGGATGAGCAGTTCTTC
CASILAPLAGVDEQFF
>TRBV20-1|NA|NA|TRBJ2-3
TGCAGTGCTGGAGTATCGGCGGGGTACACAGATACGCAGTATTTT
CSAGVSAGYTDTQYF
>TRBV15|NA|NA|TRBJ2-2
TGTGCCACCAGCTTCGACAGGAACACCGGGGAGCTGTTTTTT
CATSFDRNTGELFF
>TRBV5-6|NA|NA|TRBJ1-2
TGTGCCAGCAGCTTGGTATCGGGTGGCTACACCTTC
CASSLVSGGYTF
>TRBV10-3|NA|TRBD1|TRBJ1-2
TGTGCCACATTCGATGGCGACAGGGGACCTTACTATGGCTACACCTTC
CATFDGDRGPYYGYTF
>TRBV11-2|few|NA|TRBJ1-2
TGTGCCAGCAGCTTAGGTGGGGCCGCTGATGGCTACACCTTC
CASSLGGAADGYTF
>TRBV7-2|many|TRBD2|TRBJ2-3
TGTGCCAGCAGCTTAGTCGCGGGAGGGCCAGAAGATACGCAGTATTTT
CASSLVAGGPEDTQYF
>TRBV11-2|many|NA|TRBJ2-4
TGTGCCAGCAGCTTAGGGGGTTTGGGCAAAAACATTCAGTACTTC
CASSLGGLGKNIQYF
>TRBV7-2|NA|TRBD2|TRBJ2-1
TGTGCCAGCAGCCCCAGCCAGCGGGGGGGGTACAATGAGCAGTTCTTC
CASSPSQRGGYNEQFF